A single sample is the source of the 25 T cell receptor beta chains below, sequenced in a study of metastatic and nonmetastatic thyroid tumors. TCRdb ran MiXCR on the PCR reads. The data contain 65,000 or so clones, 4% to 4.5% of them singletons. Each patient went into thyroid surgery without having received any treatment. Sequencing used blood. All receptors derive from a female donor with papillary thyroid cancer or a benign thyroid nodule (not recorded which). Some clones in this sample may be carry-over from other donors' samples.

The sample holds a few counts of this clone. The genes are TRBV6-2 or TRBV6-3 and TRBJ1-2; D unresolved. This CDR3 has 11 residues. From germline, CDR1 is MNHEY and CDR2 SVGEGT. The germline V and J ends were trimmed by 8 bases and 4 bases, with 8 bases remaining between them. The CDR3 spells CASCGSYGYTF. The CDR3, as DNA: TGTGCCAGCTGCGGCAGCTATGGCTACACCTTC.

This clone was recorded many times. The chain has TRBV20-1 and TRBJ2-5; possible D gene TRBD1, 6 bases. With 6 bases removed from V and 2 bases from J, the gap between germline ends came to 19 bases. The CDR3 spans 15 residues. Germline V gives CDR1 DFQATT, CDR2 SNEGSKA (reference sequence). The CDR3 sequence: CSARPAGQPQETQYF. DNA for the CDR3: TGCAGTGCCCGCCCAGCCGGACAGCCACAAGAGACCCAGTACTTC.

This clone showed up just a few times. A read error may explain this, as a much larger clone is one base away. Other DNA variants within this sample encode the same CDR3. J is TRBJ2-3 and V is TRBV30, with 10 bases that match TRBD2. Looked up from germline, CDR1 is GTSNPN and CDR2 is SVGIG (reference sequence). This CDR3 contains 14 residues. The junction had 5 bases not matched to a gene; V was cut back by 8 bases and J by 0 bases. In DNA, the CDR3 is TGTGCCCGGACTAGCGGACTGAGCACAGATACGCAGTATTTT. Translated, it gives CARTSGLSTDTQYF.

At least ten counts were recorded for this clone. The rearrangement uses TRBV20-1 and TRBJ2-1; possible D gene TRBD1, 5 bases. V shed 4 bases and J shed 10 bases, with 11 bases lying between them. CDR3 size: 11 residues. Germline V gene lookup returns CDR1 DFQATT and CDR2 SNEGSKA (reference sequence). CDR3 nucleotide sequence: TGCAGTGCTACGCAGGGTTCCGAGCAGTTCTTC. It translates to CSATQGSEQFF.

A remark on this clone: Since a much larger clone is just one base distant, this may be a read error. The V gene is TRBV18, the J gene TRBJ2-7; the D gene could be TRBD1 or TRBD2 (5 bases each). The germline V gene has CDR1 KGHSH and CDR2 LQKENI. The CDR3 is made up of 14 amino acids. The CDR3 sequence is CDSSPGANGYEQYF. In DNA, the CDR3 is TGTGACAGCTCACCCGGGGCCAACGGCTACGAGCAGTACTTC.

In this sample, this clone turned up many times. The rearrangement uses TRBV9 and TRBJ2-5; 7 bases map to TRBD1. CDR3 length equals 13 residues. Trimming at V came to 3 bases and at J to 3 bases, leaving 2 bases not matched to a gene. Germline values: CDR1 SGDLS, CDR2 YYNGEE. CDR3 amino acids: CASSEGTEETQYF. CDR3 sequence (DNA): TGTGCCAGCAGCGAGGGGACAGAAGAGACCCAGTACTTC.

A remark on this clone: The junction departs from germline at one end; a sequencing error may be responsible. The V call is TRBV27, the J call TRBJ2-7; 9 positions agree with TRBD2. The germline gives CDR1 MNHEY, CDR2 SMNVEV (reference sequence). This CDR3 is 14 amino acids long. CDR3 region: CSSSSGLAGDEQYF. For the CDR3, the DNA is TGTTCCAGCAGTTCGGGACTAGCCGGCGACGAGCAGTACTTC.

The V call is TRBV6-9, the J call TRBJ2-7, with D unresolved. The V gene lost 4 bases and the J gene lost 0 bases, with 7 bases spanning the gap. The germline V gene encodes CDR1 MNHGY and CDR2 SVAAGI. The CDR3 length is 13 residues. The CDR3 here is CASSFIVSYEQYF. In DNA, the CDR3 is TGTGCCAGCAGTTTTATCGTCTCCTACGAGCAGTACTTC.

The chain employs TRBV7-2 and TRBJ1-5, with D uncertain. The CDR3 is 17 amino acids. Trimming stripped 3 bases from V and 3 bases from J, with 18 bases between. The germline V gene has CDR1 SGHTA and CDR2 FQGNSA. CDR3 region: CASSLDGSVSLNQPQHF. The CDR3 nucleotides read TGTGCCAGCAGCTTGGATGGGTCAGTCAGTCTCAATCAGCCCCAGCATTTT.

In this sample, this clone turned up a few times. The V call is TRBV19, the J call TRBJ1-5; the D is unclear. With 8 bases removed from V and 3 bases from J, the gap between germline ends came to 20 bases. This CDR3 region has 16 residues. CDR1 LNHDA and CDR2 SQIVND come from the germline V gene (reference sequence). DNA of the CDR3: TGTGCCAGTGACGGGTTCGTCGGGTCCCTCAATCAGCCCCAGCATTTT. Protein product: CASDGFVGSLNQPQHF.

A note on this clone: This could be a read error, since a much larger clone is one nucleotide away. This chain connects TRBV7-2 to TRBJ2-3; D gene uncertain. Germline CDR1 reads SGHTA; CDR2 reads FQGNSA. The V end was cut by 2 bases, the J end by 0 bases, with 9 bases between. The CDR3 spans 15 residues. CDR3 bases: TGTGCCAGCAGCTTAAGGTCCCCAAGCACAGATACGCAGTATTTT. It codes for CASSLRSPSTDTQYF.

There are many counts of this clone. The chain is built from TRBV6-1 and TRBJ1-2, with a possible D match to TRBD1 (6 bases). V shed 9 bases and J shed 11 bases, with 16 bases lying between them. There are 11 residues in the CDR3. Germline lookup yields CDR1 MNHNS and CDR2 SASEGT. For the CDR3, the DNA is TGTGCCAGTATCGGGGGGCAAGGTTACACCTTC. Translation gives CASIGGQGYTF.

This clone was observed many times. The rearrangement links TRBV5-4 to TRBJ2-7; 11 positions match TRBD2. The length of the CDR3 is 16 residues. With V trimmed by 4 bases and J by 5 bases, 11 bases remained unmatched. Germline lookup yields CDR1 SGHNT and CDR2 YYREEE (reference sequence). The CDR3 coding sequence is TGTGCCAGCAGCCCCATAGCGGGAGGGCCTATCGACGAGCAGTACTTC. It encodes CASSPIAGGPIDEQYF.

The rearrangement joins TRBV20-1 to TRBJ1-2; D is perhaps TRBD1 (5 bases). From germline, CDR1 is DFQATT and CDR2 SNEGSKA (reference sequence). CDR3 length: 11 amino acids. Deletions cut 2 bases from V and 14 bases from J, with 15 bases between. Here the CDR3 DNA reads TGCAGTGCTAGAACCCCCGGGGGACTGACCTTC. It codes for CSARTPGGLTF.

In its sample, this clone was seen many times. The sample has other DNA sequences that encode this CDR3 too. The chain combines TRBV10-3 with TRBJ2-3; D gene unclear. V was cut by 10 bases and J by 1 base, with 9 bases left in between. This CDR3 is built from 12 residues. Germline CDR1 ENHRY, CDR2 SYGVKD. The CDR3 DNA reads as TGTGCCACCAGAGTTGGCACAGATACGCAGTATTTT. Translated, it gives CATRVGTDTQYF.

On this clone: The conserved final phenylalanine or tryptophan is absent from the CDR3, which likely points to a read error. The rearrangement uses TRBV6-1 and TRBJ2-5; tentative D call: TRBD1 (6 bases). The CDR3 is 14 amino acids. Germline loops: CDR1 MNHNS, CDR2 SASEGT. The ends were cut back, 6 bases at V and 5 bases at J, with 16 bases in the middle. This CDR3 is CASRRSRQVETQYV. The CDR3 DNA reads TGTGCCAGCAGGCGGAGCCGACAGGTGGAGACCCAGTACGTC.

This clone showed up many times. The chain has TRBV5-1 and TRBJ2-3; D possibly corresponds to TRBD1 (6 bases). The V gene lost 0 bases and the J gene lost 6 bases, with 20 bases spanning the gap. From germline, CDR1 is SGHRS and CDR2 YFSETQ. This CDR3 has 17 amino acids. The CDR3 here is CASSLASGTFLQDTQYF. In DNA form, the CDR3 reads TGCGCCAGCAGCTTGGCCTCCGGGACATTCTTACAGGATACGCAGTATTTT.

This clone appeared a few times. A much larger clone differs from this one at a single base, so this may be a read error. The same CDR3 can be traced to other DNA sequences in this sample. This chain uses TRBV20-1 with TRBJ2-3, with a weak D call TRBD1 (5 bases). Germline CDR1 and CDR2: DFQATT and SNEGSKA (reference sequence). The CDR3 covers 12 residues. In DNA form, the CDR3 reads TGCAGTGCAGGGGTTAGCAGTAATACGCAGTATTTC. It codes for CSAGVSSNTQYF.

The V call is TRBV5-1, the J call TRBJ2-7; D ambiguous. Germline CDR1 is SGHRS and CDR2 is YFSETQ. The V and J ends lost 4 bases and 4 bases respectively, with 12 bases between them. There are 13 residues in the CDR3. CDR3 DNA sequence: TGCGCCAGCAGCCCGTCTTGGCAGTACGAGCAGTACTTC. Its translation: CASSPSWQYEQYF.

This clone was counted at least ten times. The DNA of the CDR3 is TGTGCCAGCAGTTTCCCCTCTACAGACGAAAAACTGTTTTTT. It specifies CASSFPSTDEKLFF. V usage is TRBV28 and J usage is TRBJ1-4; unclear D gene. V was trimmed by 3 bases and J by 8 bases, leaving 13 bases between them. This CDR3 spans 14 amino acids. From germline, CDR1 is MDHEN and CDR2 SYDVKM. The full variable domain, rest sourced from reference TRBV28 and TRBJ1-4, is DVKVTQSSRYLVKRTGEKVFLECVQDMDHENMFWYRQDPGLGLRLIYFSYDVKMKEKGDIPEGYSVSREKKERFSLILESASTNQTSMYLCASSFPSTDEKLFFGSGTQLSVL.

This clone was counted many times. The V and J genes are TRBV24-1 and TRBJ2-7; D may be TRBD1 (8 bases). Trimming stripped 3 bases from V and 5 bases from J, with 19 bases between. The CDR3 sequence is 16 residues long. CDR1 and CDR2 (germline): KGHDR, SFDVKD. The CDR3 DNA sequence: TGTGCCACCAGTGATCCAGCACAGGGGGGGGACGACGAGCAGTACTTC. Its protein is CATSDPAQGGDDEQYF.

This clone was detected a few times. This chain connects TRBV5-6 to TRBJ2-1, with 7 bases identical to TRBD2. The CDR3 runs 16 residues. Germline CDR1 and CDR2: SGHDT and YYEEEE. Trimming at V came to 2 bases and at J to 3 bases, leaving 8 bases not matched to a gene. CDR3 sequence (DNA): TGTGCCAGCAGCTTCCGCGGGGGAGGTCTCTACAATGAGCAGTTCTTC. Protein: CASSFRGGGLYNEQFF.

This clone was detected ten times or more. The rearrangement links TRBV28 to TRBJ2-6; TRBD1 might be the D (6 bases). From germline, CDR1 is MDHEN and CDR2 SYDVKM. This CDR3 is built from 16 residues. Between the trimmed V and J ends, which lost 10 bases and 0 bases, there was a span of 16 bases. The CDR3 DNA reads TGTGCCACCTGGCCAGGGGCAAACTCTGGGGCCAACGTCCTGACTTTC. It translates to CATWPGANSGANVLTF.

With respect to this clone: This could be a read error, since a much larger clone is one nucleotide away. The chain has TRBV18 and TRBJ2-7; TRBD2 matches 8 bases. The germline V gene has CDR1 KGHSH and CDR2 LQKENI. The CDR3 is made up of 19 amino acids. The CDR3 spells CASSPPRGSSGPAFYEQCF. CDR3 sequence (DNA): TGTGCCAGCTCACCACCCCGGGGTTCTAGCGGGCCCGCTTTCTACGAGCAGTGCTTC.

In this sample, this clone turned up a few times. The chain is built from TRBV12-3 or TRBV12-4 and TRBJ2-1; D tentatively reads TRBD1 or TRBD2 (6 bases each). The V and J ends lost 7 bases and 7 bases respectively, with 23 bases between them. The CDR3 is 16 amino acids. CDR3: CASTPQVAAGVNEQFF. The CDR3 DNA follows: TGTGCCAGCACCCCCCAGGTAGCGGCAGGGGTGAATGAGCAGTTCTTC.